The 15 T cell receptor beta chains reported below all come from one sample, sequenced in a study of blood T cell repertoires in COVID-19. This table comes from immunoSEQ multiplex PCR, and its TCRdb copy is limited to in-frame clones, with some not included. The data show around 83,000 clones, roughly 85% seen once. Material: peripheral blood. The receptors come from a man aged 50-59 years with active or convalescent COVID-19.

The chain is built from TRBV2 and TRBJ2-3; TRBD2 aligns across 7 bases. CDR1 is SNHLY, CDR2 FYNNEI, per germline. The CDR3 is 15 amino acids. V lost 1 base to trimming and J lost 4 bases; unmatched junction nucleotides: 5. The CDR3 sequence is CASSEVFAGADTQYF. The DNA for the CDR3 is TGTGCCAGCAGTGAAGTATTCGCGGGGGCAGATACGCAGTATTTT. The variable domain in full, with the rest retrieved from reference TRBV2 and TRBJ2-3, is EPEVTQTPSHQVTQMGQEVILRCVPISNHLYFYWYRQILGQKVEFLVSFYNNEISEKSEIFDDQFSVERPDGSNFTLKIRSTKLEDSAMYFCASSEVFAGADTQYFGPGTRLTVL.

The chain employs TRBV29-1 and TRBJ1-5, with D perhaps TRBD1 (6 bases). Germline values: CDR1 SQVTM, CDR2 ANQGSEA. V gave up 4 bases and J gave up 5 bases, with 15 bases separating them. CDR3 length equals 14 residues. The CDR3 nucleotides read TGCAGCGTTGGGCAGGGTGGGACACATCAGCCCCAGCATTTT. Translation: CSVGQGGTHQPQHF.

The chain is built from TRBV9 and TRBJ1-1; 8 bases match TRBD1. The CDR3 is 15 residues long. V lost 3 bases to trimming and J lost 4 bases; unmatched junction nucleotides: 8. The germline gives CDR1 SGDLS, CDR2 YYNGEE. CDR3 coding DNA: TGTGCCAGCAGCGGGGGACAGGCGGGGAGCACTGAAGCTTTCTTT. Translated: CASSGGQAGSTEAFF.

This clone has more than one count but fewer than ten. The chain employs TRBV5-4 and TRBJ2-4, with a possible D match to TRBD2 (6 bases). Per the germline V gene, CDR1 is SGHNT and CDR2 is YYREEE (reference sequence). Trimming shortened V by 3 bases and J by 4 bases, and 23 bases separated the two germline ends. The CDR3 is 18 amino acids. The CDR3 DNA follows: TGTGCCAGCAGCTCCACGGACGCCCGAGTGGGGGGAAAAAACATTCAGTACTTC. This codes for CASSSTDARVGGKNIQYF.

The chain uses TRBV18 and TRBJ2-1; TRBD2 matches 9 bases. Trimming cost V 2 bases and J 4 bases; bases outside gene matches: 6. The CDR3 has 16 residues. Germline-derived CDR1 and CDR2 are KGHSH and LQKENI. CDR3 sequence: CASSPTVSGRYNEQFF. As DNA, the CDR3 is TGTGCCAGCTCACCAACGGTTAGCGGGAGATACAATGAGCAGTTCTTC.

This clone was found many times. The chain employs TRBV6-6 and TRBJ1-2, with unresolved D. V lost 7 bases, J lost 3 bases, and 9 bases lay in between. CDR3 size: 12 residues. The germline V gene encodes CDR1 MNHNY and CDR2 SVGAGI (reference sequence). The CDR3 sequence: CASTQEDYGYTF. DNA for the CDR3: TGTGCCAGCACCCAAGAGGACTATGGCTACACCTTC.

The V gene is TRBV10-2, the J gene TRBJ2-2; 15 nucleotides align to TRBD2. After removal of 5 bases from V and 7 bases from J, the junction contained 2 bases not matched to a gene. The CDR3 loop spans 15 amino acids. Germline V gene sequence: CDR1 WSHSY, CDR2 SAAADI. The CDR3 sequence: CASSPGLAGGGELFF. The CDR3 nucleotides are TGCGCCAGCAGTCCGGGACTAGCGGGGGGCGGGGAGCTGTTTTTT.

This chain uses TRBV21-1 with TRBJ2-7; the table's D call TRBD2 went unverified against the DNA. TRBV21-1 is an annotated pseudogene. There are 17 residues in the CDR3. Here the CDR3 DNA reads TGTGCCAGCAGCAAAGCAAGTAGGCTAGCGGGAGTTCAAAAGCAGTACTTC. Protein: CASSKASRLAGVQKQYF.

As to this clone: Other DNA sequences in the same sample also yield this CDR3. This chain joins TRBV30 and TRBJ1-2, with D perhaps matching TRBD1 (6 bases). Between the trimmed V and J ends, which lost 1 base and 3 bases, there was a span of 12 bases. The CDR3 extends over 14 amino acids. CDR1 GTSNPN and CDR2 SVGIG come from the germline V gene (reference sequence). For the CDR3, the DNA is TGTGCCTGGAGTGCTACAGGGACGGACTATGGCTACACCTTC. The encoded protein is CAWSATGTDYGYTF.

The chain is built from TRBV13 and TRBJ2-1; a weak D match, TRBD1 (7 bases). The CDR3 totals 14 residues. V gave up 5 bases and J gave up 2 bases, with 10 bases separating them. Looked up from germline, CDR1 is PRHDT and CDR2 is FYEKMQ (reference sequence). The CDR3 region is CASSLRGAYNEQFF. DNA for the CDR3: TGTGCCAGCAGCCTCAGGGGGGCCTACAATGAGCAGTTCTTC.

This clone was counted a few times. V usage is TRBV20-1 and J usage is TRBJ1-5, with D hard to call. CDR3 length: 13 residues. The V gene's germline CDR1 is DFQATT and CDR2 SNEGSKA (reference sequence). V dropped 3 bases and J dropped 4 bases, with 10 bases sitting between them. The CDR3 spells CSASSSENQPQHF. The CDR3 nucleotides are TGCAGTGCTAGTAGCTCGGAGAATCAGCCCCAGCATTTT.

The chain carries TRBV18 and TRBJ1-2; possibly TRBD1 for D (6 bases). This CDR3 has 15 amino acids. Germline V lookup: CDR1 KGHSH, CDR2 LQKENI. V lost 6 bases and J lost 2, with 16 bases in between. This CDR3 is CASSQNRDLNYGYTF. Here the CDR3 DNA reads TGTGCCAGCTCTCAAAACAGGGACCTAAACTATGGCTACACCTTC.

The chain couples TRBV7-9 to TRBJ2-2; 7 positions agree with TRBD2. The V gene's germline CDR1 is SEHNR and CDR2 FQNEAQ (reference sequence). V was clipped by 2 bases and J by 5 bases; unmatched bases: 5. This CDR3 region has 15 residues. DNA for the CDR3: TGTGCCAGCAGCTTATTGGCTAGCGGAACCGGGGAGCTGTTTTTT. It is translated as CASSLLASGTGELFF.

This sequence joins TRBV7-9 and TRBJ2-1, with TRBD2 identical over 12 bases. V lost 5 bases to trimming and J lost 6 bases; unmatched junction nucleotides: 5. CDR1 is SEHNR and CDR2 is FQNEAQ in the germline V gene (reference sequence). CDR3 length equals 15 residues. CDR3 sequence (DNA): TGTGCCAGCAGCCGCCCGGGACTAGCGGGCAATGAGCAGTTCTTC. Its translation: CASSRPGLAGNEQFF.

The V gene is TRBV5-1, the J gene TRBJ2-5; D may be TRBD1 (6 bases). There are 15 residues in the CDR3. With 2 bases removed from V and 0 bases from J, the gap between germline ends came to 11 bases. The V gene's germline CDR1 is SGHRS and CDR2 YFSETQ. The CDR3 DNA follows: TGCGCCAGCAGCTTACAGGGCTCGAACCAAGAGACCCAGTACTTC. Its translation is CASSLQGSNQETQYF.